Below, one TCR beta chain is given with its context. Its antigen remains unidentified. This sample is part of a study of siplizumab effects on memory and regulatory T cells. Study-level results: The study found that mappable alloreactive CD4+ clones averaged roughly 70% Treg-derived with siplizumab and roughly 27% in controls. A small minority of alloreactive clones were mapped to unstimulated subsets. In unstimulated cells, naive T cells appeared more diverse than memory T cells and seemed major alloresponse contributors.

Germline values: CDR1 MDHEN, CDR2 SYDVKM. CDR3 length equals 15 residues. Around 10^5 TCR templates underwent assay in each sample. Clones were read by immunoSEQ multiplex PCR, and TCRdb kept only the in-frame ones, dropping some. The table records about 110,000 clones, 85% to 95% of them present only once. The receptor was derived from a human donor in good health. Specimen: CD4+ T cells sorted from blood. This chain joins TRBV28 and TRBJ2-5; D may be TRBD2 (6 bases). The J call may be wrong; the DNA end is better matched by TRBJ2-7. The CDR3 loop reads CASSLTPGLSYEQYF. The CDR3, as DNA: TGTGCCAGCAGTTTAACCCCGGGACTCTCCTACGAGCAGTACTTC.